This T cell receptor (beta chain) was observed in a study of cytomegalovirus exposure and HLA in healthy donors. As for the study in general: Early release data held tens of millions of unique TCRs from HLA-typed donors.

It was with 60 Vbeta and 13 Jbeta primers that the PCR ran. Some clones are missing from TCRdb's copy, which holds only in-frame ones; the method was immunoSEQ multiplex PCR. The sample consists of approximately 56,000 clones, about two thirds of them appearing once. CDR3 size: 14 residues. Trimming took off 2 bases at V and 2 bases at J, with 13 bases between the two ends. Germline CDR1 is GTSNPN and CDR2 is SVGIG (reference sequence). Sample: PBMCs. This chain connects TRBV30 to TRBJ2-7; D is possibly TRBD2 (6 bases). The sequence came from a woman aged 50 to 60 in good health and CMV-seropositive. The CDR3 DNA sequence: TGTGCCTGGAGTCTTTCCGGAGGGGCCTACGAGCAGTACTTC. Its protein is CAWSLSGGAYEQYF.